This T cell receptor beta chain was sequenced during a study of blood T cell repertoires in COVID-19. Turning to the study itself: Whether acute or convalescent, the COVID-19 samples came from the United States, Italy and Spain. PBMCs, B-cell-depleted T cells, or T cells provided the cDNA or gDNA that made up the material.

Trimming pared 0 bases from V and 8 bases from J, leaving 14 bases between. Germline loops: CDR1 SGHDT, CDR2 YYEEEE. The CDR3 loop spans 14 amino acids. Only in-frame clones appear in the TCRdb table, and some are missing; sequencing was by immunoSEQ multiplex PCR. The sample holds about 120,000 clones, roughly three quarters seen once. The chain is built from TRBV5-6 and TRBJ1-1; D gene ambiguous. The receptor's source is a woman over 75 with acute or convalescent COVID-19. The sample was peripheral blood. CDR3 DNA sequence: TGTGCCAGCAGCTTGGGGATACCCGGGAGGGAAGCTTTCTTT. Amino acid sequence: CASSLGIPGREAFF.